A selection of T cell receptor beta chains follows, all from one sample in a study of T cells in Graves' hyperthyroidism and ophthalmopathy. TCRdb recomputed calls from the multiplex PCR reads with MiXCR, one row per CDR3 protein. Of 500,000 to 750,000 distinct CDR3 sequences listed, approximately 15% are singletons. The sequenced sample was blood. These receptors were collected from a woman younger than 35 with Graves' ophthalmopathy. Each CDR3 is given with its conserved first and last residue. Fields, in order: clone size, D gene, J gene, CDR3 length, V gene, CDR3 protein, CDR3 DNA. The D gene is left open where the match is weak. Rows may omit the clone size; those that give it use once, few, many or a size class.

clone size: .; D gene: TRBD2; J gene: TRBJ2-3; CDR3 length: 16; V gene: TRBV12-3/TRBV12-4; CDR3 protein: CASSSLAGLGGDTQYF; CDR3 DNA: TGTGCCAGCAGTTCTCTAGCGGGGCTGGGGGGAGATACGCAGTATTTT
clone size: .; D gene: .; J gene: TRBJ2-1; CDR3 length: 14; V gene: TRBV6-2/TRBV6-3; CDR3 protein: CASSGRRGEAEQFF; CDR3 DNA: TGTGCCAGCAGTGGGCGCAGGGGAGAAGCTGAGCAGTTCTTC
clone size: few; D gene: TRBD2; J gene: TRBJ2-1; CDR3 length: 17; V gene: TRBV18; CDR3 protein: CASSGTEGLAVYNEQFF; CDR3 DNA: TGTGCCAGCTCAGGGACAGAAGGACTAGCGGTTTACAATGAGCAGTTCTTC
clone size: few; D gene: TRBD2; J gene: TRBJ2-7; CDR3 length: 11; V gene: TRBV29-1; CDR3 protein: CSHREGYEQYF; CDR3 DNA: TGCAGCCACCGGGAGGGGTACGAGCAGTACTTC
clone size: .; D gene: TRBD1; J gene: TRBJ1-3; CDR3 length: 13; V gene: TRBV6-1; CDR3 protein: CASKVQGGNTIYF; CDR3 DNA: TGTGCCAGCAAAGTTCAGGGGGGGAACACCATATATTTT
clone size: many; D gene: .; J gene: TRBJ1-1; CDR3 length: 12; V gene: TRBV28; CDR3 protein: CASSFGQGEAFF; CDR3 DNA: TGTGCCAGCAGTTTTGGGCAGGGTGAAGCTTTCTTT
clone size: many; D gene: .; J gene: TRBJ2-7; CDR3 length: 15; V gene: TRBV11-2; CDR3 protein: CASSLARGGPDEQYF; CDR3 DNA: TGTGCCAGCAGCTTAGCGAGGGGAGGTCCCGACGAGCAGTACTTC
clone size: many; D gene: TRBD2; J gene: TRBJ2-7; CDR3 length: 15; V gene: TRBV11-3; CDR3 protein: CASSRSGRGSYEQYF; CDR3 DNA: TGTGCCAGCAGCCGTAGCGGGAGAGGTTCCTACGAGCAGTACTTC
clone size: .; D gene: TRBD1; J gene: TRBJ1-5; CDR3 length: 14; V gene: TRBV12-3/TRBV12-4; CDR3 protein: CASSWTGESQPQHF; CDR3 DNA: TGTGCCAGCAGTTGGACAGGGGAAAGTCAGCCCCAGCATTTT
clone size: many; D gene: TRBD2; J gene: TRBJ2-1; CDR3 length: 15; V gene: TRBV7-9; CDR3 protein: CASSSLGTSGGEQFF; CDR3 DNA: TGTGCCAGCAGCTCCCTCGGGACTAGCGGGGGTGAGCAGTTCTTC
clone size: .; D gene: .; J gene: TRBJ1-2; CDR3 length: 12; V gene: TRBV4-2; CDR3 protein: CASSQEFYGYTF; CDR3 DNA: TGTGCCAGCAGCCAAGAGTTCTATGGCTACACCTTC
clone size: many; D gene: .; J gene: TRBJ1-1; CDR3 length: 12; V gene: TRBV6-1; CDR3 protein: CASSRLGTEAFF; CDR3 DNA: TGTGCCAGCAGCCGCTTGGGCACTGAAGCTTTCTTT
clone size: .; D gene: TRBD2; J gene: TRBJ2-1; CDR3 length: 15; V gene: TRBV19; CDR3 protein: CASSMTSGGPSEQFF; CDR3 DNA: TGTGCCAGTAGTATGACGTCGGGAGGGCCTAGCGAGCAGTTCTTC
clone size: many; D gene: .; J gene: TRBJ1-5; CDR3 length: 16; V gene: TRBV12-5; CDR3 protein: CASGLRCLWLHQPQHF; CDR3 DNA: TGTGCTAGTGGTTTAAGGTGCCTTTGGTTGCATCAGCCCCAGCATTTT
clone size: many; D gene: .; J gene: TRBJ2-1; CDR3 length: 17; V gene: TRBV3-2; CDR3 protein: CASSRSPRDCPYNEQFF; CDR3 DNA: TGTGCCAGCAGCCGATCCCCGCGGGACTGTCCCTACAATGAGCAGTTCTTC
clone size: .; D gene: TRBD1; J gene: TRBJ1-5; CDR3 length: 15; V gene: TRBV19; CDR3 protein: CASSKLDRVGQPQHF; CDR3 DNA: TGTGCCAGTAGTAAGCTGGACAGGGTGGGTCAGCCCCAGCATTTT
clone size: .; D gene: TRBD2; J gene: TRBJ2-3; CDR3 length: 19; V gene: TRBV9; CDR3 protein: CASSAKGLAGGIGTDTQYF; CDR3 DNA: TGTGCCAGCAGTGCTAAAGGACTAGCGGGAGGGATAGGTACAGATACGCAGTATTTT
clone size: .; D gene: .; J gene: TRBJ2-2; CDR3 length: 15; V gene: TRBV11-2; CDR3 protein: CASSLERRGAGELFF; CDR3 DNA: TGTGCCAGCAGCTTAGAACGGAGGGGCGCCGGGGAGCTGTTTTTT
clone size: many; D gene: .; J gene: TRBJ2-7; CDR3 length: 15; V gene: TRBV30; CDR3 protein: CAWTPFRGVSYEQYF; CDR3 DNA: TGTGCCTGGACCCCGTTCAGGGGCGTCTCCTACGAGCAGTACTTC
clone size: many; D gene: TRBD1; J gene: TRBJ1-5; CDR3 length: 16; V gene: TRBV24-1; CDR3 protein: CATSDPGQGANQPQHF; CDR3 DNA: TGTGCCACCAGTGATCCGGGACAGGGGGCAAATCAGCCCCAGCATTTT
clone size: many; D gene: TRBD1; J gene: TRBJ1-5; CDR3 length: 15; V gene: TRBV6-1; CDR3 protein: CASSLWTGGIQPQHF; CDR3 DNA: TGTGCCAGCAGTCTCTGGACAGGTGGTATCCAGCCCCAGCATTTT
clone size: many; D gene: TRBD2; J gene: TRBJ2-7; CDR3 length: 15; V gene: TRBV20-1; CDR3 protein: CSAQEAGEGSYEQYF; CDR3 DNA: TGCAGTGCCCAAGAGGCGGGAGAGGGCTCCTACGAGCAGTACTTC
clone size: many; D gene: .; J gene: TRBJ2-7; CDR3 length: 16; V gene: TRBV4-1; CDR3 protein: CASSQDTTGNFYEQYF; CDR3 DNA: TGCGCCAGCAGCCAAGATACAACAGGGAATTTCTACGAGCAGTACTTC
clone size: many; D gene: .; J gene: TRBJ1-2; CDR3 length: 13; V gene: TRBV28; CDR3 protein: CASSWDTNYGYTF; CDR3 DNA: TGTGCCAGCAGTTGGGACACTAACTATGGCTACACCTTC
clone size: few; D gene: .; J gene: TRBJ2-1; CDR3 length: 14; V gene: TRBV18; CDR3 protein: CASSPPQTGNEQFF; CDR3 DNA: TGTGCCAGCTCACCACCCCAGACCGGTAATGAGCAGTTCTTC
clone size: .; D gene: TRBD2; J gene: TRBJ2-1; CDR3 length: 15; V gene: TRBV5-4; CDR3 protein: CASRISGRSYNEQFF; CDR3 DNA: TGTGCCAGCAGGATCAGCGGGAGGTCTTACAATGAGCAGTTCTTC
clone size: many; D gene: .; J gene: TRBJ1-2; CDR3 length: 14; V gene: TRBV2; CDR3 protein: CASSAGLVNYGYTF; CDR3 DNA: TGTGCCAGCAGTGCAGGGCTGGTGAACTATGGCTACACCTTC
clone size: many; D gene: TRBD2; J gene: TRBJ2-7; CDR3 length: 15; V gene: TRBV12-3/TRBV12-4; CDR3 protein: CASSSSGRASYEQYF; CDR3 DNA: TGTGCCAGCAGTTCCAGCGGGAGGGCCTCCTACGAGCAGTACTTC
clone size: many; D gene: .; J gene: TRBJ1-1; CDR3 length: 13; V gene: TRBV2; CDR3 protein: CASSEFRYTEAFF; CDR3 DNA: TGTGCCAGCAGTGAGTTTAGGTACACTGAAGCTTTCTTT
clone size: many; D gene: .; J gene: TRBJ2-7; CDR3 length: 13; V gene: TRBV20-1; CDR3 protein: CSACPGGGYEQYF; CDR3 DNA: TGCAGTGCTTGCCCCGGTGGTGGATACGAGCAGTACTTC
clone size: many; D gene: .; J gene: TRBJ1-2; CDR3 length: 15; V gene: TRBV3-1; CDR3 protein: CASSQEGQGTNGYTF; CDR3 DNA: TGTGCCAGCAGCCAAGAAGGGCAGGGGACTAATGGCTACACCTTC
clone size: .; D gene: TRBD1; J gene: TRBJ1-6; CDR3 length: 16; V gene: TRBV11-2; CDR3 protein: CASSSKGQGLLSPLHF; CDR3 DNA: TGTGCCAGCAGCTCCAAAGGACAGGGCTTATTGTCACCCCTCCACTTT
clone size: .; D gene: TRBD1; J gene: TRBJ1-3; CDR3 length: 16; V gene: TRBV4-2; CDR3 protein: CASSRPGQGTGNTIYF; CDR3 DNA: TGTGCCAGCAGCCGACCGGGACAGGGGACTGGAAACACCATATATTTT
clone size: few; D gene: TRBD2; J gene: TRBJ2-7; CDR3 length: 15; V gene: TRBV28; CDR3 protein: CASSSSSGRAHEQYF; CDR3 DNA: TGTGCCAGCAGTTCATCGAGCGGGAGGGCCCACGAGCAGTACTTC
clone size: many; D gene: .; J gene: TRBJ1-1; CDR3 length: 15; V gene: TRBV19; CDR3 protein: CASSTRTTLNTEAFF; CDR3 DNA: TGTGCCAGTAGTACACGGACAACCCTGAACACTGAAGCTTTCTTT
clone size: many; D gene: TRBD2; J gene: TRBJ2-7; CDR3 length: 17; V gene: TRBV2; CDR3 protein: CASSGASGRARFYEQYF; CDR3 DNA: TGTGCCAGCAGTGGGGCTAGCGGGAGGGCCAGGTTCTACGAGCAGTACTTC
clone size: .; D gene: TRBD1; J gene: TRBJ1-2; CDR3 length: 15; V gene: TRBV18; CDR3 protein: CASSPIAQGGYGYTF; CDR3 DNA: TGTGCCAGCTCACCGATTGCTCAGGGGGGATATGGCTACACCTTC
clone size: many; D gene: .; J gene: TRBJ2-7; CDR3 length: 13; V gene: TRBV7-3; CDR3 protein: CASSLSQGGEQYF; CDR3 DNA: TGTGCCAGCAGCTTATCTCAGGGGGGGGAGCAGTACTTC